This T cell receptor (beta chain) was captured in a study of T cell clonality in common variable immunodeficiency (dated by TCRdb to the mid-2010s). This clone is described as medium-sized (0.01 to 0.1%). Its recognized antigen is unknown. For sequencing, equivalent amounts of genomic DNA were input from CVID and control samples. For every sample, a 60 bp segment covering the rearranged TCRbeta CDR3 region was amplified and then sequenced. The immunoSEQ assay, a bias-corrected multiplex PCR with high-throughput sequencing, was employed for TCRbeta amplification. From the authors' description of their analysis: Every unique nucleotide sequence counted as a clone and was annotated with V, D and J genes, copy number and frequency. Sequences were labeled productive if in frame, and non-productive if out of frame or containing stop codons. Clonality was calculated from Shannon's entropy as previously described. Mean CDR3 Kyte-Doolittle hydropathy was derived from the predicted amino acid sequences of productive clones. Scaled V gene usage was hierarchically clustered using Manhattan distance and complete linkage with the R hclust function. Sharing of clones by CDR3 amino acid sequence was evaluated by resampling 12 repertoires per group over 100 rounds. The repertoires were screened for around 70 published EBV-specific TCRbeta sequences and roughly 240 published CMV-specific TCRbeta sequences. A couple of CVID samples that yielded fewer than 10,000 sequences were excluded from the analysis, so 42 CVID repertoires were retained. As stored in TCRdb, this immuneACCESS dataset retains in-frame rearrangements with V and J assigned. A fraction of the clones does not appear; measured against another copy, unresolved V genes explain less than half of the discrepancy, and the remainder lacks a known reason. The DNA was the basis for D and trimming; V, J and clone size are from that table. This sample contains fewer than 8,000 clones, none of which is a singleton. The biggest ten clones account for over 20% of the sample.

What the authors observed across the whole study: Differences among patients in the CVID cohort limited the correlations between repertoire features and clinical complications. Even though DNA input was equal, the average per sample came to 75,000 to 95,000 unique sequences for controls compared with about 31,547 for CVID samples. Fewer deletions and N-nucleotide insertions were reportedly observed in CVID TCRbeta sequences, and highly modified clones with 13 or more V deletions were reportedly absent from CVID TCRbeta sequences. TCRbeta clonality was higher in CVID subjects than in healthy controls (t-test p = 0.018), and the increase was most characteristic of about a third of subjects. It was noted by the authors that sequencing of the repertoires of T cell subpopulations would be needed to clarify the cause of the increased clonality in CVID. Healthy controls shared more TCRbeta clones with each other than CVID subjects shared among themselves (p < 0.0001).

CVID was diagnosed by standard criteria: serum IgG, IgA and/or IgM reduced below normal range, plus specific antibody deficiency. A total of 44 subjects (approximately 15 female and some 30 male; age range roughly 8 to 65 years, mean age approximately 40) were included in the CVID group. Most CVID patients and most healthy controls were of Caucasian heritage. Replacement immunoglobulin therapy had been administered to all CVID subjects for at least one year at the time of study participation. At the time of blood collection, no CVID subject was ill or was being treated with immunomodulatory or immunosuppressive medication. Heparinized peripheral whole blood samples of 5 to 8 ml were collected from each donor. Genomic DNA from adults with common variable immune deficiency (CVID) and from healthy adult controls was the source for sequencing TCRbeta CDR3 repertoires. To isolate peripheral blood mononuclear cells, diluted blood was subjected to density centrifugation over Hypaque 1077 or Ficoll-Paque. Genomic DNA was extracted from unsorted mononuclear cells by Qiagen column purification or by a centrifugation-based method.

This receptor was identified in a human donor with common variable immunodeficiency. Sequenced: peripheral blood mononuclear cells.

The CDR3 has the sequence CASSSPGTSGLYEQYF. CDR3 bases read: TGTGCCAGTAGTTCCCCCGGGACTAGCGGTCTCTACGAG. Recombination linked TRBV19 to TRBJ2-7; 11 central bases correspond to TRBD2. The read terminates 3 residues ahead of where the CDR3 ends, so the germline J gene completes it. From cysteine to phenylalanine, the CDR3 is 16 amino acids long. The DNA covers only part of the CDR3, 39 bases in frame from base 1. Sequences LNHDA (CDR1) and SQIVND (CDR2) are obtained from the germline V gene (reference sequence). Clipping removes 5 bases from V and 3 bases from J, with 9 as the unmatched junction base count.